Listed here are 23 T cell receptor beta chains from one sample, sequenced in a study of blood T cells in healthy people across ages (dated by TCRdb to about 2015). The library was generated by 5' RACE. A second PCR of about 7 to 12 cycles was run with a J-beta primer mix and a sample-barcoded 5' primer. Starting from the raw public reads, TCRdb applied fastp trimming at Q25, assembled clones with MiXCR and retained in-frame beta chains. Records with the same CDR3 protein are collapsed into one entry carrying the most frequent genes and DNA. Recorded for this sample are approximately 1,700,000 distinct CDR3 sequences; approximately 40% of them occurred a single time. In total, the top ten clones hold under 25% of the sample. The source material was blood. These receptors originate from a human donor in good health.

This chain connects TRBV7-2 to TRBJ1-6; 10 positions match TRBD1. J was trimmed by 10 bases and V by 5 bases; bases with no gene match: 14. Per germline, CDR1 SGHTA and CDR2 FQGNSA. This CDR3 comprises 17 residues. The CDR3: CASSPDGTGAPTSPLHF. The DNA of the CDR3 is TGTGCCAGCAGCCCAGATGGGACAGGGGCCCCAACATCACCCCTCCACTTT.

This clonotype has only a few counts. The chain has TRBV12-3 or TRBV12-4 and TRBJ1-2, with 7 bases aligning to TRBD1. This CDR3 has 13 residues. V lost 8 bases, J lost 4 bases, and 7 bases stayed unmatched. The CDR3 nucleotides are TGTGCCAGCGCCATCGACAGGGTCTATGGCTACACCTTC. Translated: CASAIDRVYGYTF.

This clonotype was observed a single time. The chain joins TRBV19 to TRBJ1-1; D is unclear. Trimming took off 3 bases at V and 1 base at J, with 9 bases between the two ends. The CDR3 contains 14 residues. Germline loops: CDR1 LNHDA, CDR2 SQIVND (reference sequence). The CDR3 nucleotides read TGTGCCAGTAGTATGCGGTACGCGAACACTGAAGCTTTCTTT. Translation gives CASSMRYANTEAFF.

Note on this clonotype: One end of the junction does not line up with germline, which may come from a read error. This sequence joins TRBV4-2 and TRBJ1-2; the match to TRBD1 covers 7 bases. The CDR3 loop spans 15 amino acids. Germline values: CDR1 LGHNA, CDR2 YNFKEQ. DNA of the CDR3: TGTACCAGCAGCCAAGAGGGGGCGGGCGACGATGGCTACACCTTC. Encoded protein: CTSSQEGAGDDGYTF.

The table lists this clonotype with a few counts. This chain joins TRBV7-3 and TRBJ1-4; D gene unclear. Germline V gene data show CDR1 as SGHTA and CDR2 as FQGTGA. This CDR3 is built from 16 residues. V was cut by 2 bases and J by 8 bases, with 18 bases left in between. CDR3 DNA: TGTGCCAGCAGCTTATTCGCCGCAGGTCAAGACGAAAAACTGTTTTTT. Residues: CASSLFAAGQDEKLFF.

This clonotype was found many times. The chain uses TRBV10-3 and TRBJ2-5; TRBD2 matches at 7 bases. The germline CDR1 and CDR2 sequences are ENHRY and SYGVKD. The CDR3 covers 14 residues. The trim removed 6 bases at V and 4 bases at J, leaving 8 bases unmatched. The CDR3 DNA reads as TGTGCCATCAGAGCGGGGAGGCTAGGAGAGACCCAGTACTTC. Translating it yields CAIRAGRLGETQYF.

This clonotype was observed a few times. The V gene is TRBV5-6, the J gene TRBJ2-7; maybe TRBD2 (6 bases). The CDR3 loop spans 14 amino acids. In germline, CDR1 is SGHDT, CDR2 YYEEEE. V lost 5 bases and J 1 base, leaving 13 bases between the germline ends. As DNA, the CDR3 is TGTGCCAGCAGACGGACGGGACTTTCCTACGAGCAGTACTTC. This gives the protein CASRRTGLSYEQYF.

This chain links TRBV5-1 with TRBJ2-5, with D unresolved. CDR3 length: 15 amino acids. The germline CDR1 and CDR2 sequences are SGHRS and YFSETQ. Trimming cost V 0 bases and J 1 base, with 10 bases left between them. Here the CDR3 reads CASSLGVSAQETQYF. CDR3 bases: TGCGCCAGCAGCTTGGGGGTCAGCGCCCAAGAGACCCAGTACTTC.

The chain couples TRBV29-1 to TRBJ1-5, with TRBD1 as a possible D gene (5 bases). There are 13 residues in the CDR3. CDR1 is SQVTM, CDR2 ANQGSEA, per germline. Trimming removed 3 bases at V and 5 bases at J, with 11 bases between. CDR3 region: CSVDQGTDQPQHF. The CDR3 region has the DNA TGCAGCGTTGACCAGGGAACGGATCAGCCCCAGCATTTT.

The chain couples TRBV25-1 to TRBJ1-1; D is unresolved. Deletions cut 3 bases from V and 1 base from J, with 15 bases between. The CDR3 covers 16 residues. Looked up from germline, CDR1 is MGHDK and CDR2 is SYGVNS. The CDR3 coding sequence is TGTGCCAGCAGTGACCTGATGACATTCTCGAACACTGAAGCTTTCTTT. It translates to CASSDLMTFSNTEAFF.

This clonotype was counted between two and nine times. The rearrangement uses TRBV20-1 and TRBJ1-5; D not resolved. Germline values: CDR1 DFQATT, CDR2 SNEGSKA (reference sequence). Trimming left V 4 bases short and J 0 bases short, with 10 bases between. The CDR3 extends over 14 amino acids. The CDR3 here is CSATDTYSNQPQHF. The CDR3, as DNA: TGCAGTGCTACCGACACATATAGCAATCAGCCCCAGCATTTT.

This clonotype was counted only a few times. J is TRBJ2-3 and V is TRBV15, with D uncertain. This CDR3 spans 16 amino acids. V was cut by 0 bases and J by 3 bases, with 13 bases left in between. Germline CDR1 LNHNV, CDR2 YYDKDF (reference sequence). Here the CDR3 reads CATSRDESFATDTQYF. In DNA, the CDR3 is TGTGCCACCAGCAGAGATGAAAGTTTTGCGACAGATACGCAGTATTTT.

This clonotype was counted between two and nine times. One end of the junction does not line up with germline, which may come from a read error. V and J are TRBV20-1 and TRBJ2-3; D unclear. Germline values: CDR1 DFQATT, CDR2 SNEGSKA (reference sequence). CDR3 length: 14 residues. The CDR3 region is CSARVGQRTDTRYF. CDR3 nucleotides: TGCAGTGCTAGAGTGGGTCAACGCACAGATACGCGGTATTTT.

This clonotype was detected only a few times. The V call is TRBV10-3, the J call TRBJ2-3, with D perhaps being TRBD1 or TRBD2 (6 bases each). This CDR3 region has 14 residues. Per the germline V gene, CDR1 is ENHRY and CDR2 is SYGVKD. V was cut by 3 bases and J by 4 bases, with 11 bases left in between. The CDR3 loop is CAISEGGIPDTQYF. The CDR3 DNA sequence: TGTGCCATCAGTGAAGGGGGGATCCCAGATACGCAGTATTTT.

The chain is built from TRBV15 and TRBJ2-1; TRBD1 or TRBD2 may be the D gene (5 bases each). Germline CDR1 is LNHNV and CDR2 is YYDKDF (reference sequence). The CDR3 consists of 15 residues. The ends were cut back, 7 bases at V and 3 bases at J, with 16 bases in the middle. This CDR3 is CATTPGVGRYNEQFF. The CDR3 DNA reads TGTGCCACCACTCCCGGGGTGGGGCGCTACAATGAGCAGTTCTTC.

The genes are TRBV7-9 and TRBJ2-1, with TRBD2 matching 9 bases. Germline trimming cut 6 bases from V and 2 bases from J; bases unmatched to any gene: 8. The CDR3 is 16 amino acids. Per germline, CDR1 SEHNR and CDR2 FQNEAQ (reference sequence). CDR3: CASRPPGTSTYNEQFF. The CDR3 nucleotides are TGTGCCAGCAGGCCTCCCGGGACTAGCACCTACAATGAGCAGTTCTTC.

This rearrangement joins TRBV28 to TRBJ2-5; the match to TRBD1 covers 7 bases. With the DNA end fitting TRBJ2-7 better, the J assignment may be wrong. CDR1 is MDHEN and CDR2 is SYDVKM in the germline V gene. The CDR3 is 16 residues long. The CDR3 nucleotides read TGTGCCAGCAGCCGTCTTACAGGGGACGCATCCTACGAGCAGTACTTC. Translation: CASSRLTGDASYEQYF.

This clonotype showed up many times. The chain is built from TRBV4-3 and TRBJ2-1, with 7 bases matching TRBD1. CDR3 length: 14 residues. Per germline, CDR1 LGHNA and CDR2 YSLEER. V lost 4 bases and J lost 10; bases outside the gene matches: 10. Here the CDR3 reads CASSPGQENKEQFF. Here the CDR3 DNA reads TGCGCCAGCAGCCCTGGACAGGAAAATAAAGAGCAGTTCTTC.

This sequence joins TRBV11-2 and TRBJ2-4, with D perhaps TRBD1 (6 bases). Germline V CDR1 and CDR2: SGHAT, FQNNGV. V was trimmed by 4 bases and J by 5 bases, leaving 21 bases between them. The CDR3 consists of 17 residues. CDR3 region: CASSSFRDTGGQNIQYF. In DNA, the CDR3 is TGTGCCAGCAGCTCGTTCCGGGACACCGGTGGCCAAAACATTCAGTACTTC. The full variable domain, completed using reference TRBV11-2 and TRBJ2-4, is EAGVAQSPRYKIIEKRQSVAFWCNPISGHATLYWYQQILGQGPKLLIQFQNNGVVDDSQLPKDRFSAERLKGVDSTLKIQPAKLEDSAVYLCASSSFRDTGGQNIQYFGAGTRLSVL.

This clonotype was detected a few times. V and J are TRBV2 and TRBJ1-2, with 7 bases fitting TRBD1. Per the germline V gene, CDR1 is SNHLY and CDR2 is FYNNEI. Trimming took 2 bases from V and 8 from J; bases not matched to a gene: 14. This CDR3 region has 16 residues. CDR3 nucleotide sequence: TGTGCCAGCAGTGAAACAGGGGTTTCAACCCTTGACGGCTACACCTTC. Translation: CASSETGVSTLDGYTF.

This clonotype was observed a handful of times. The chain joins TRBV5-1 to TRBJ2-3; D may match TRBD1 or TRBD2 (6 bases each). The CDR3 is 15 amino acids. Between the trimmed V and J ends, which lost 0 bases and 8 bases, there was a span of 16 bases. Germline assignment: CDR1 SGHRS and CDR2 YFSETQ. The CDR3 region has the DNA TGCGCCAGCAGCTTGGAGGGGGGAACCGTCGGTACGCAGTATTTT. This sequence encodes CASSLEGGTVGTQYF.

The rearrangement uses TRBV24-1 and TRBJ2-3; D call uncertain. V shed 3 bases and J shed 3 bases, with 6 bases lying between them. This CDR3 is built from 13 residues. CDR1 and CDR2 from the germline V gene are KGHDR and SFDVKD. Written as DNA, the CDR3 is TGTGCCACCAGTGATGGAGCAACAGATACGCAGTATTTT. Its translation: CATSDGATDTQYF.

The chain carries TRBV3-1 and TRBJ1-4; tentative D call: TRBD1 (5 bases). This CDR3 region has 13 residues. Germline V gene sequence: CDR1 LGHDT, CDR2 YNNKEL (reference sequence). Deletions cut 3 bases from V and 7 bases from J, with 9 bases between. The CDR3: CASSHKGREKLFF. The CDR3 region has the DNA TGTGCCAGCAGCCATAAGGGGCGTGAAAAACTGTTTTTT.